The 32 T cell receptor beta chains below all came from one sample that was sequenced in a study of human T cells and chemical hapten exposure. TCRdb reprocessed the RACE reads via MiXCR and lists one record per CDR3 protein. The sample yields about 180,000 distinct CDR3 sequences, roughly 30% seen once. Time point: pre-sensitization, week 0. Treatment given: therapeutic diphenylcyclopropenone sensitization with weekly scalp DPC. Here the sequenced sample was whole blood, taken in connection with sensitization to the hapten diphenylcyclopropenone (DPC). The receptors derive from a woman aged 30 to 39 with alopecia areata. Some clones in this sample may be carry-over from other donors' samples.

CDR3 protein: CASSLGLAGGRGYQETQYF. CDR3 DNA: TGTGCCAGCAGCCTTGGACTAGCGGGGGGCCGGGGGTACCAAGAGACCCAGTACTTC. The chain joins TRBV28 to TRBJ2-5; 14 bases are shared with TRBD2. J gave up 0 bases and V 6 bases, and 12 bases lay outside the gene matches. Looked up from germline, CDR1 is MDHEN and CDR2 is SYDVKM. The CDR3 spans 19 residues. Using reference TRBV28 and TRBJ2-5 for the parts outside the CDR3, the full variable domain is DVKVTQSSRYLVKRTGEKVFLECVQDMDHENMFWYRQDPGLGLRLIYFSYDVKMKEKGDIPEGYSVSREKKERFSLILESASTNQTSMYLCASSLGLAGGRGYQETQYFGPGTRLLVL.

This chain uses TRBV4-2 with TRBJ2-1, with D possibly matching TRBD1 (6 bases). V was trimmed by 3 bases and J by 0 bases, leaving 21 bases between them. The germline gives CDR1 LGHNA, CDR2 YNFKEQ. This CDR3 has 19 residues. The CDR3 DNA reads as TGTGCCAGCAGCCAGTCTAGGTCCCGGGACACTTACTCCTACAATGAGCAGTTCTTC. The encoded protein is CASSQSRSRDTYSYNEQFF.

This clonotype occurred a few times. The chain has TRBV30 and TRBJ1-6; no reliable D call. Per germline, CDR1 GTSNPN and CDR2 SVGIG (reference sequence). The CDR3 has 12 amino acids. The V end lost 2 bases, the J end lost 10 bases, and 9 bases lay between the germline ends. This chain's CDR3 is CAWSRSDSPLHF. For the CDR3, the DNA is TGTGCCTGGAGTAGGTCCGACTCACCCCTCCACTTT.

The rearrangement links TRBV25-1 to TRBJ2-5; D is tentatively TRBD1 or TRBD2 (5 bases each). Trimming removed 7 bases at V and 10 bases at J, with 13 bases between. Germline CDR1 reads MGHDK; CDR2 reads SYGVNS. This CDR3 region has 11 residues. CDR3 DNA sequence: TGTGCCAGCAAAAAGGGACGTGACCAGTACTTC. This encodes CASKKGRDQYF.

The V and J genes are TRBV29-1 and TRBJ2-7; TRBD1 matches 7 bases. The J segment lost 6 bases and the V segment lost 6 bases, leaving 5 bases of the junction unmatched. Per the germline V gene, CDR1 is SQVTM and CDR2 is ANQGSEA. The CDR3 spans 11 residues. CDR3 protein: CSVLQGSEQYF. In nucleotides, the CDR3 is TGCAGCGTCCTACAGGGGTCCGAGCAGTACTTC.

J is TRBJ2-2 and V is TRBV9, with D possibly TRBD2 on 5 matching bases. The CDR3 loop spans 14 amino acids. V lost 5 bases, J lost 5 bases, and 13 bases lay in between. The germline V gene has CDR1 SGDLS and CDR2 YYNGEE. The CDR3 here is CASSVGGVTGELFF. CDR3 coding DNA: TGTGCCAGCAGTGTTGGAGGCGTGACCGGGGAGCTGTTTTTT.

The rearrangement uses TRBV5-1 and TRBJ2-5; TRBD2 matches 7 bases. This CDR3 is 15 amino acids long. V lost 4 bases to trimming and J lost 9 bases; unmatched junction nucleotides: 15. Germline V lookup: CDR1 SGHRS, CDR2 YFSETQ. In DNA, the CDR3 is TGCGCCAGCAGCCGGGAGGAGTTAAAGTCCGACGCCCAGTACTTC. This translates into CASSREELKSDAQYF.

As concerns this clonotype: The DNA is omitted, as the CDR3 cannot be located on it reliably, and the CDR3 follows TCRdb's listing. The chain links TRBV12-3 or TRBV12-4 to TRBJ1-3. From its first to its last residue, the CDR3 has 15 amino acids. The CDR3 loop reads CASSSSTEAVNTIYF.

The CDR3 DNA reads as TGCAGTGCTAGAGCGCTAGCGGGAGAGGAAGGTACGCAGTATTTT. Protein: CSARALAGEEGTQYF. The rearrangement uses TRBV20-1 and TRBJ2-3, with 10 nucleotides matching TRBD2. Germline trimming cut 1 base from V and 8 bases from J; bases unmatched to any gene: 9. This CDR3 comprises 15 residues. The germline CDR1 and CDR2 sequences are DFQATT and SNEGSKA (reference sequence).

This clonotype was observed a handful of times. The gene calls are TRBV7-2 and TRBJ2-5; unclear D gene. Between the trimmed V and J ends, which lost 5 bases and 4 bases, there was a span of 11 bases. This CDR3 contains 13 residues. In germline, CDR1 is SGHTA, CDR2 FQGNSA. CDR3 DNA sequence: TGTGCCAGCAGCCGCGACCAGCGAGAGACCCAGTACTTC. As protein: CASSRDQRETQYF.

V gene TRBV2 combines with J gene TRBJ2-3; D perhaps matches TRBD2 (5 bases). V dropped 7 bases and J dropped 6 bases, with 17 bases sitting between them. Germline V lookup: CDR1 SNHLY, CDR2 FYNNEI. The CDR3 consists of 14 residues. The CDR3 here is CASMELGILDTQYF. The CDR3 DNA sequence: TGTGCCAGCATGGAACTCGGGATTCTTGATACGCAGTATTTT.

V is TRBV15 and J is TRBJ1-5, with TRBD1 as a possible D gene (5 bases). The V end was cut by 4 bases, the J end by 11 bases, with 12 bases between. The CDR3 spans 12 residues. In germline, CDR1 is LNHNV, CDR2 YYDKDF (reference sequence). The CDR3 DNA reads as TGTGCCACCAGCAAAGGGGAGGAGACCCAGCATTTT. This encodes CATSKGEETQHF.

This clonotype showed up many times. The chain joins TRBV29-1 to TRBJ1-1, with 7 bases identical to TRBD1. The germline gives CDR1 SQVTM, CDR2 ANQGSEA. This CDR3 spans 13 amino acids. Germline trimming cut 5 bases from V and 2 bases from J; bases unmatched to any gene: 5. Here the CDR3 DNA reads TGCAGCGTTTCCCACAGGGGTAACACTGAAGCTTTCTTT. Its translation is CSVSHRGNTEAFF.

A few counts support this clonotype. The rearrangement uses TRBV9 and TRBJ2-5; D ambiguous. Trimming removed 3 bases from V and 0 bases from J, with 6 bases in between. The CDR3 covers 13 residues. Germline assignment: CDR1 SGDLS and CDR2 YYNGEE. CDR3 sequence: CASSASYQETQYF. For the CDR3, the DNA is TGTGCCAGCAGCGCCTCCTACCAAGAGACCCAGTACTTC.

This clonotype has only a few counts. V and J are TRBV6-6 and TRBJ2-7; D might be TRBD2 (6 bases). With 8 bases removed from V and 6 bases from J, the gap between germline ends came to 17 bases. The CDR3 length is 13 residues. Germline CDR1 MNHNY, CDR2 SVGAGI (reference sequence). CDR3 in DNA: TGTGCCAGCCGTCCGGGAGAGACGTTCGAGCAGTACTTC. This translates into CASRPGETFEQYF.

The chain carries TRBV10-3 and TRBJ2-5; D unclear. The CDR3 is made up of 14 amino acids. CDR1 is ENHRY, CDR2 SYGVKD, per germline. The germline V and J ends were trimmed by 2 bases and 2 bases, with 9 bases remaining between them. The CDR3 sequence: CAISEPVRQETQYF. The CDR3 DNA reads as TGTGCCATCAGTGAGCCCGTGAGGCAAGAGACCCAGTACTTC.

The CDR3 loop is CASSQRGYEQYF. The CDR3 bases are TGTGCCAGCAGCCAAAGGGGGTACGAGCAGTACTTC. This rearrangement joins TRBV7-2 to TRBJ2-7; D perhaps matches TRBD1 (6 bases). Germline V gives CDR1 SGHTA, CDR2 FQGNSA. The germline V and J ends were trimmed by 5 bases and 4 bases, with 9 bases remaining between them. This CDR3 has 12 residues.

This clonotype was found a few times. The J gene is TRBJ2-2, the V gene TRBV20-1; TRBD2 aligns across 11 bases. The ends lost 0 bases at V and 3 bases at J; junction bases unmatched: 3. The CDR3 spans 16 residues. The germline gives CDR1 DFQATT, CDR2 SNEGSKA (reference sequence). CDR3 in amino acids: CSARDSGRADTGELFF. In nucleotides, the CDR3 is TGCAGTGCTAGAGATAGCGGGAGGGCCGACACCGGGGAGCTGTTTTTT.

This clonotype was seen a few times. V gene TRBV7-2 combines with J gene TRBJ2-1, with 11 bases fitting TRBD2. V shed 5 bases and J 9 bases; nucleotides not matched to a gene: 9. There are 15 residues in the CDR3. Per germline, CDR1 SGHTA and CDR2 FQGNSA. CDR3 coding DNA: TGTGCCAGCAGCCAGCGGGTAGCGGGGGGGGGTGAGCAGTTCTTC. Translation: CASSQRVAGGGEQFF.

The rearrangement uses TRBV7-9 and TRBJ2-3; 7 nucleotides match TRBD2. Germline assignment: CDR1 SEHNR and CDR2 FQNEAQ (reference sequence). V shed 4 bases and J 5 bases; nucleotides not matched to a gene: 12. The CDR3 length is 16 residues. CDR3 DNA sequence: TGTGCCAGCAGCTCGGCCGGGGGGAGAATAAAAGATACGCAGTATTTT. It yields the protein CASSSAGGRIKDTQYF.

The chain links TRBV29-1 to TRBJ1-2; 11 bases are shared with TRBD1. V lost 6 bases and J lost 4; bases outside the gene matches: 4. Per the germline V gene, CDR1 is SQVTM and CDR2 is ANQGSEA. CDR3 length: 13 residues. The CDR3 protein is CSVGQGGAYGYTF. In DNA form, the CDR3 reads TGCAGCGTGGGACAGGGGGGAGCCTATGGCTACACCTTC.

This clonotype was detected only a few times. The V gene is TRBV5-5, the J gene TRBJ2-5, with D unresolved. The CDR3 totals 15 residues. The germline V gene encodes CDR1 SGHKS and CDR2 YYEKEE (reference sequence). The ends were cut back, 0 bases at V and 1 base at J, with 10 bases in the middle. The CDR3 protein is CASSLARRSQETQYF. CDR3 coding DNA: TGTGCCAGCAGCTTGGCGCGGCGATCCCAAGAGACCCAGTACTTC.

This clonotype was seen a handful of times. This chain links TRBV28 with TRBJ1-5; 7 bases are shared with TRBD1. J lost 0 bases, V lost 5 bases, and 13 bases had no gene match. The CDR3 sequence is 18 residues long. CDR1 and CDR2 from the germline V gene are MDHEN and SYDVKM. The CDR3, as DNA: TGTGCCAGCAGTGTCCCGGGGACAGAAACTTATAGCAATCAGCCCCAGCATTTT. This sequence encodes CASSVPGTETYSNQPQHF.

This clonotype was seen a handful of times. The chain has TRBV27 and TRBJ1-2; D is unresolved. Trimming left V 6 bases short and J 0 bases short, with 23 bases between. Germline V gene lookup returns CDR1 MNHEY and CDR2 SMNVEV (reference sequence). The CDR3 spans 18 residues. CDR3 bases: TGTGCCAGCAGACCTTATTTGACCCCAACTACTGCTAACTATGGCTACACCTTC. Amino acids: CASRPYLTPTTANYGYTF.

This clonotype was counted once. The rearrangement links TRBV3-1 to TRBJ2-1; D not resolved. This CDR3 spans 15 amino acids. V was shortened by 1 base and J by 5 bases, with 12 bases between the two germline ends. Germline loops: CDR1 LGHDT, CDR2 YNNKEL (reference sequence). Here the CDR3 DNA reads TGTGCCAGCAGCCAAGGACCACAGACCCACAATGAGCAGTTCTTC. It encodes CASSQGPQTHNEQFF.

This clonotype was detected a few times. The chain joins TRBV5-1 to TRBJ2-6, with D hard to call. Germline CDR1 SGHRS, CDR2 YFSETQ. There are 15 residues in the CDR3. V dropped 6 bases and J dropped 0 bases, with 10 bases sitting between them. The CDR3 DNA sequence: TGCGCCAGCACATCTTATTCCTCTGGGGCCAACGTCCTGACTTTC. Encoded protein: CASTSYSSGANVLTF. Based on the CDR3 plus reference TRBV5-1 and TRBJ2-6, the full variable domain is KAGVTQTPRYLIKTRGQQVTLSCSPISGHRSVSWYQQTPGQGLQFLFEYFSETQRNKGNFPGRFSGRQFSNSRSEMNVSTLELGDSALYLCASTSYSSGANVLTFGAGSRLTVL.

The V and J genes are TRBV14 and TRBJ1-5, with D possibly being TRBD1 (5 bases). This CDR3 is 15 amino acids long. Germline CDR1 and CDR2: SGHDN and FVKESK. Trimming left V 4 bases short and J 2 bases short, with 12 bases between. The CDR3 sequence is CASSPYGGGNQPQHF. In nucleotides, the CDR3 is TGTGCCAGCAGCCCCTACGGGGGTGGCAATCAGCCCCAGCATTTT.

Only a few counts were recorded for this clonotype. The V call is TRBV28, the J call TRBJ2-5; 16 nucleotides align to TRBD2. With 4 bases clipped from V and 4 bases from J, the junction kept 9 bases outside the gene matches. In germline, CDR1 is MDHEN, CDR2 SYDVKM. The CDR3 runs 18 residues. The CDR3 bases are TGTGCCAGCAGTTCCGGGACTAGCGGGAGGGCGTTCGGAGAGACCCAGTACTTC. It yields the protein CASSSGTSGRAFGETQYF.

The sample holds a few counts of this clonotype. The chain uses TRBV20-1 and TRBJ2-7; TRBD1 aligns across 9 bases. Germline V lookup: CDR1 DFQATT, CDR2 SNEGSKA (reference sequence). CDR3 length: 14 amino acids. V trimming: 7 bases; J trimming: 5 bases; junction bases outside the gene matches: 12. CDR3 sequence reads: CSVQKTGGIDEQYF. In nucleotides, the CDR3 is TGCAGTGTCCAAAAGACAGGGGGAATCGACGAGCAGTACTTC.

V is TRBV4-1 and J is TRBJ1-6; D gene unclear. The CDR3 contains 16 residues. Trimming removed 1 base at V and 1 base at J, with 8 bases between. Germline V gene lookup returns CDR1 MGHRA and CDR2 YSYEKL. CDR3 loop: CASSQGRESYNSPLHF. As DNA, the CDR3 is TGCGCCAGCAGCCAAGGAAGGGAATCCTATAATTCACCCCTCCACTTT.

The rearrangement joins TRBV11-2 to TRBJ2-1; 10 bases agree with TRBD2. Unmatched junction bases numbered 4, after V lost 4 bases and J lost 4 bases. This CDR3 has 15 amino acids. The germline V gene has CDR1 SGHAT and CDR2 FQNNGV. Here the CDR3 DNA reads TGTGCCAGCAGCTCGATACTAGCGGGGTACAATGAGCAGTTCTTC. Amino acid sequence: CASSSILAGYNEQFF.

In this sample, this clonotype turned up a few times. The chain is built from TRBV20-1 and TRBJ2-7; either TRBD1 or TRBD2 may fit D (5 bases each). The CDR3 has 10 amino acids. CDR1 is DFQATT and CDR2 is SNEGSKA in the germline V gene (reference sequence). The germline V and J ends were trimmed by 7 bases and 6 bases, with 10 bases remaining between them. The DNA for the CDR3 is TGCAGTGGAGGGGTGGGCGAGCAGTACTTC. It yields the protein CSGGVGEQYF.